This passage covers 2 T cell receptor beta chains from one sample sequenced in a study of T cell changes during pregnancy in multiple sclerosis. Clones were sequenced by immunoSEQ multiplex PCR, and TCRdb holds only the in-frame ones, with some missing. There are tens of thousands of clones in the sample; about 90% occur only once, and around 1.3% lies in the top ten. The sample was peripheral blood, taken in the second trimester of pregnancy. These receptors originate from a female donor in good health, enrolled as a control in a pregnancy study.

CDR3 amino acids: CASGLGLRGGVETQYF. In DNA form, the CDR3 reads TGCGCCAGCGGGCTAGGACTGCGGGGCGGTGTGGAGACCCAGTACTTC. The rearrangement uses TRBV23-1 and TRBJ2-5; tentative D call: TRBD2 (6 bases). TRBV23-1 is an ORF, with its function uncertain. Trimming took 8 bases from V and 5 from J, leaving 24 bases between them. There are 16 residues in the CDR3.

The sample holds a few counts of this clone. The V and J genes are TRBV6-1 and TRBJ1-3; D may be TRBD1 (5 bases). Trimming removed 0 bases at V and 1 base at J, with 7 bases between. This CDR3 contains 15 residues. CDR1 and CDR2 (germline): MNHNS, SASEGT. CDR3 sequence (DNA): TGTGCCAGCAGTGAAGCGGAGGGGTCTGGAAACACCATATATTTT. Protein: CASSEAEGSGNTIYF.